Given below is one TCR beta chain in context. The source of the sample is a study of patients and donors after allogeneic stem cell transplantation. TCRdb itself ran the RT-PCR reads through MiXCR, one entry per CDR3 protein. The sample consists of 900,000 to 1,000,000 distinct CDR3 sequences, about 20% of them appearing once. Per germline, CDR1 SQVTM and CDR2 ANQGSEA. The CDR3 consists of 13 residues. The V end was cut by 3 bases, the J end by 5 bases, with 13 bases between. The chain employs TRBV29-1 and TRBJ2-5, with D tentatively TRBD2 (5 bases). The sequencing sample was made of blood, either unsorted or a sorted T cell fraction (not recorded which). The source is a human donor who was either an allogeneic HSCT recipient or a stem cell or donor lymphocyte infusion donor (not recorded which). It is not recorded whose cells these are; they may come from a transplant donor. The CDR3 DNA reads TGCAGCGTTGAGGCGGGCCATTGGGAGACCCAGTACTTC. It is translated as CSVEAGHWETQYF.